This is a list of T cell receptor beta chains from one sample in a study of blood T cell repertoires in COVID-19. Profiling relied on immunoSEQ multiplex PCR, and the TCRdb table lists in-frame clones only, not all of them. The sample contains approximately 180,000 clones, over 75% of which appear only once. The sequenced sample was peripheral blood. The receptors originated from a man aged 35 to 55 with active or convalescent COVID-19. CDR3s include the opening cysteine and the closing phenylalanine or tryptophan. Each record gives: J gene, V gene, CDR3 length, CDR3 protein.

j_gene: TRBJ1-6; v_gene: TRBV6-1; len: 16; CDR3aa: CASSVGGGTYNSPLHF
j_gene: TRBJ1-1; v_gene: TRBV19; len: 17; CDR3aa: CASSPRGKGSRDTEAFF
j_gene: TRBJ2-2; v_gene: TRBV19; len: 14; CDR3aa: CASSLRTGPGELFF
j_gene: TRBJ2-1; v_gene: TRBV5-4; len: 16; CDR3aa: CASSRRTSGAHNEQFF
j_gene: TRBJ2-3; v_gene: TRBV6-6; len: 13; CDR3aa: CAGRTGRTDTQYF
j_gene: TRBJ1-2; v_gene: TRBV7-9; len: 14; CDR3aa: CASSWTGVNYGYTF
j_gene: TRBJ1-3; v_gene: TRBV28; len: 17; CDR3aa: CASSLPLQGRSGNTIYF
j_gene: TRBJ1-6; v_gene: TRBV2; len: 16; CDR3aa: CASAQAGEWNNSPLHF
j_gene: TRBJ1-2; v_gene: TRBV5-4; len: 15; CDR3aa: CASSHRRSNNYGYTF
j_gene: TRBJ2-7; v_gene: TRBV6-6; len: 16; CDR3aa: CASSSLPLTTPYEQYF
j_gene: TRBJ2-3; v_gene: TRBV7-2; len: 14; CDR3aa: CASSSLGGIDTQYF
j_gene: TRBJ2-7; v_gene: TRBV6-2/TRBV6-3; len: 15; CDR3aa: CASSRTSGSTHEQYF
j_gene: TRBJ1-1; v_gene: TRBV6-1; len: 14; CDR3aa: CASSDRQRITEAFF
j_gene: TRBJ1-4; v_gene: TRBV4-1; len: 18; CDR3aa: CASSQVRTGIGANEKLFF
j_gene: TRBJ1-2; v_gene: TRBV5-1; len: 16; CDR3aa: CASSLDPGTANYGYTF
j_gene: TRBJ1-1; v_gene: TRBV18; len: 15; CDR3aa: CASSPLQARDTEAFF
j_gene: TRBJ2-1; v_gene: TRBV5-1; len: 16; CDR3aa: CASSLDAGGPVDEQFF
j_gene: TRBJ2-2; v_gene: TRBV2; len: 14; CDR3aa: CASMEGLATGELFF
j_gene: TRBJ1-5; v_gene: TRBV6-2/TRBV6-3; len: 21; CDR3aa: CASSFLATGQGSGKGNQPQHF
j_gene: TRBJ2-2; v_gene: TRBV5-1; len: 18; CDR3aa: CASSPGPPSGGAAGELFF
j_gene: TRBJ1-3; v_gene: TRBV5-6; len: 13; CDR3aa: CASSGDWGNTIYF
j_gene: TRBJ1-1; v_gene: TRBV6-2/TRBV6-3; len: 12; CDR3aa: CASSPDRVWAFF